This T cell receptor (beta chain) was profiled in a study of low-dose radiotherapy and immunotherapy resistance in tumors. Both TCRalpha and TCRbeta chains were reverse transcribed with V-gene-specific primers. The PCR that amplified TCRs ran for 20 to 25 cycles, relying on a constant-region primer and a V-primer adapter. TCRdb ran MiXCR on the reads and lists one entry per CDR3 protein. The repertoire includes fewer than 95,000 distinct CDR3 sequences, under 10% of them detected once, and more than 0.85% sits in the top ten. Documented time point: before trial treatment. Germline-derived CDR1 and CDR2 are LGHNA and YSLEER. The V and J ends lost 0 bases and 7 bases, in that order; junction bases with no gene match: 3. The CDR3 length is 15 residues.

The V and J genes are TRBV4-3 and TRBJ1-4; 9 nucleotides align to TRBD1. The source is a male donor with prostate cancer. Sequences were derived from PBMCs, sampled before treatment. CDR3 nucleotides: TGCGCCAGCAGCCAAGAAGGGACAGGGACTGAAAAACTGTTTTTT. Its translation is CASSQEGTGTEKLFF.